Listed here are 26 T cell receptor beta chains from one sample, sequenced in a study of cytomegalovirus exposure and HLA in healthy donors. Primers included in the PCR were 60 Vbeta and 13 Jbeta primers. Repertoires were generated with immunoSEQ multiplex PCR, while TCRdb's copy carries only in-frame clones and drops some. The data show approximately 170,000 clones, around 84% seen once. Sequenced: PBMCs. The receptors derive from a man aged 25-45 years in good health and CMV-seropositive.

This chain connects TRBV5-1 to TRBJ2-7, with 8 bases identical to TRBD1. The germline V gene has CDR1 SGHRS and CDR2 YFSETQ. Trimming cost V 4 bases and J 3 bases; bases outside gene matches: 6. The CDR3 length is 14 residues. CDR3 sequence reads: CASSPQDRDYEQYF. The CDR3 coding sequence is TGCGCCAGCAGCCCCCAGGACAGGGACTACGAGCAGTACTTC.

This clone was picked up one time. This rearrangement joins TRBV6-5 to TRBJ2-3, with D unresolved. Germline V CDR1 and CDR2: MNHEY, SVGAGI. There are 16 residues in the CDR3. The V end lost 0 bases, the J end lost 1 base, and 11 bases lay between the germline ends. The CDR3 region is CASSYSRLVGTDTQYF. CDR3 nucleotides: TGTGCCAGCAGTTACTCTAGGCTAGTGGGCACAGATACGCAGTATTTT.

The chain combines TRBV5-1 with TRBJ2-1, with TRBD2 as a possible D gene (5 bases). CDR3 length equals 12 residues. CDR1 is SGHRS and CDR2 is YFSETQ in the germline V gene. Deletions cut 0 bases from V and 10 bases from J, with 8 bases between. CDR3 protein: CASSLARGEQFF. The CDR3 DNA is TGCGCCAGCAGCTTGGCTAGAGGGGAGCAGTTCTTC.

This chain links TRBV19 with TRBJ2-7; TRBD1 is a possible D gene (6 bases). V lost 8 bases and J lost 1, with 12 bases in between. Germline V gene sequence: CDR1 LNHDA, CDR2 SQIVND (reference sequence). The CDR3 totals 13 residues. The DNA for the CDR3 is TGTGCCAGTGGGCAGGGGATTTCCTACGAGCAGTACTTC. Translated, it gives CASGQGISYEQYF.

This chain uses TRBV21-1 with TRBJ2-7; the table's D call of TRBD1 was not tested on the DNA. TRBV21-1 is noted as a pseudogene. The CDR3 sequence is 13 residues long. The CDR3 here is CASSNNRAYEQYV. The CDR3 nucleotides are TGTGCCAGCAGCAACAACAGGGCCTACGAGCAGTACGTC.

The chain links TRBV18 to TRBJ1-5; D uncertain. CDR3 length: 15 amino acids. V gave up 6 bases and J gave up 5 bases, with 17 bases separating them. Germline CDR1 and CDR2: KGHSH and LQKENI. CDR3 in DNA: TGTGCCAGCTCGACCACTACCGGACTCGATCAGCCCCAGCATTTT. Protein: CASSTTTGLDQPQHF.

A remark on this clone: Distinct nucleotide sequences in the sample also encode this CDR3. The chain has TRBV2 and TRBJ1-3; D gene unclear. This CDR3 contains 13 residues. Germline assignment: CDR1 SNHLY and CDR2 FYNNEI. Between the trimmed V and J ends, which lost 5 bases and 4 bases, there was a span of 9 bases. CDR3 coding DNA: TGTGCCAGCAGTCGGACGGGGGGAAACACCATATATTTT. This codes for CASSRTGGNTIYF.

V gene TRBV5-1 combines with J gene TRBJ2-2; 10 bases align to TRBD1. In germline, CDR1 is SGHRS, CDR2 YFSETQ. This CDR3 has 17 residues. V was clipped by 3 bases and J by 4 bases; unmatched bases: 9. CDR3 protein: CASSSTPGQGPTGELFF. CDR3 coding DNA: TGCGCCAGCAGCTCCACTCCGGGACAGGGGCCCACCGGGGAGCTGTTTTTT.

The rearrangement joins TRBV7-8 to TRBJ2-7; no clear D gene. V was cut by 0 bases and J by 5 bases, with 5 bases left in between. Germline CDR1 reads SGHVS; CDR2 reads FQNEAQ. This CDR3 comprises 12 residues. The CDR3, as DNA: TGTGCCAGCAGCTTAGCGAGGAACGAGCAGTACTTC. Amino acids: CASSLARNEQYF.

V and J are TRBV7-9 and TRBJ2-1; D gene ambiguous. CDR1 and CDR2 from the germline V gene are SEHNR and FQNEAQ (reference sequence). Trimming pared 5 bases from V and 6 bases from J, leaving 17 bases between. The CDR3 contains 15 residues. The CDR3 nucleotides read TGTGCCAGCAGCCCTCCCTTCCGGGTGGGCAATGAGCAGTTCTTC. This codes for CASSPPFRVGNEQFF.

The rearrangement links TRBV11-2 to TRBJ2-3; D may be TRBD1 (5 bases). V was pared by 6 bases and J by 7 bases, with 17 bases between. The CDR3 spans 14 residues. The germline V gene encodes CDR1 SGHAT and CDR2 FQNNGV. The CDR3 reads CASRKPWGLNTQYF. The DNA of the CDR3 is TGTGCCAGCAGGAAGCCTTGGGGCTTAAATACGCAGTATTTT. Full variable domain (rest looked up from reference TRBV11-2 and TRBJ2-3): EAGVAQSPRYKIIEKRQSVAFWCNPISGHATLYWYQQILGQGPKLLIQFQNNGVVDDSQLPKDRFSAERLKGVDSTLKIQPAKLEDSAVYLCASRKPWGLNTQYFGPGTRLTVL.

Points on this clone: The junction departs from germline at one end; a sequencing error may be responsible. The V and J genes are TRBV7-9 and TRBJ2-3; D possibly corresponds to TRBD1 (7 bases). The length of the CDR3 is 17 residues. CDR1 SEHNR and CDR2 FQNEAQ come from the germline V gene (reference sequence). The DNA of the CDR3 is TGTTCCAGCAGCTTAGCGGCAGGGGGGTTTAGCACAGATACGCAGTATTTT. Its translation: CSSSLAAGGFSTDTQYF.

The V and J genes are TRBV2 and TRBJ2-1; D gene uncertain. The germline gives CDR1 SNHLY, CDR2 FYNNEI. V was shortened by 6 bases and J by 6 bases, with 9 bases between the two germline ends. There are 12 residues in the CDR3. CDR3 sequence: CASRERSNEQFF. CDR3 bases: TGTGCCAGCAGAGAACGTAGCAATGAGCAGTTCTTC.

The rearrangement links TRBV19 to TRBJ2-7, with 8 positions matching TRBD1. Germline V gene lookup returns CDR1 LNHDA and CDR2 SQIVND (reference sequence). The CDR3 length is 14 residues. V gave up 6 bases and J gave up 7 bases; unmatched junction bases: 11. CDR3 amino acids: CASSRTGQGQEQYF. CDR3 in DNA: TGTGCCAGTAGCCGAACCGGACAGGGTCAGGAGCAGTACTTC.

This sequence joins TRBV9 and TRBJ2-1; 10 nucleotides line up with TRBD2. The CDR3 totals 16 residues. V lost 3 bases, J lost 1 base, and 4 bases stayed unmatched. Germline CDR1 SGDLS, CDR2 YYNGEE. CDR3 loop: CASSGLAGGSYNEQFF. In nucleotides, the CDR3 is TGTGCCAGCAGCGGTTTAGCGGGAGGATCCTACAATGAGCAGTTCTTC.

The chain links TRBV15 to TRBJ2-1; D might be TRBD1 (5 bases). The length of the CDR3 is 14 residues. The germline V gene has CDR1 LNHNV and CDR2 YYDKDF (reference sequence). Trimming took off 3 bases at V and 4 bases at J, with 10 bases between the two ends. The CDR3: CATSRPTVYNEQFF. CDR3 bases: TGTGCCACCAGCAGGCCGACAGTATACAATGAGCAGTTCTTC.

Concerning this clone itself: In the same sample, other DNA sequences code for this CDR3. This sequence joins TRBV5-1 and TRBJ2-1; 7 bases are a match to TRBD2. There are 14 residues in the CDR3. CDR1 SGHRS and CDR2 YFSETQ come from the germline V gene. V lost 3 bases and J lost 5; bases outside the gene matches: 5. The chain's CDR3 is CASSWLAGDNEQFF. The CDR3 DNA reads as TGCGCCAGCAGCTGGCTGGCGGGAGACAATGAGCAGTTCTTC. Complete variable domain (other parts from reference TRBV5-1 and TRBJ2-1): KAGVTQTPRYLIKTRGQQVTLSCSPISGHRSVSWYQQTPGQGLQFLFEYFSETQRNKGNFPGRFSGRQFSNSRSEMNVSTLELGDSALYLCASSWLAGDNEQFFGPGTRLTVL.

The V and J genes are TRBV9 and TRBJ2-1; possible D gene TRBD2, 5 bases. Between the trimmed V and J ends, which lost 4 bases and 4 bases, there was a span of 12 bases. CDR1 and CDR2 (germline): SGDLS, YYNGEE. The CDR3 is 14 residues long. The CDR3 loop reads CASSPYPGYNEQFF. DNA for the CDR3: TGTGCCAGCAGCCCCTATCCGGGGTACAATGAGCAGTTCTTC.

The chain joins TRBV4-3 to TRBJ1-6, with D hard to call. The CDR3 has 18 residues. Trimming took off 1 base at V and 2 bases at J, with 15 bases between the two ends. CDR1 LGHNA and CDR2 YSLEER come from the germline V gene. In nucleotides, the CDR3 is TGCGCCAGCAGCCAAGGAGGATTCGGGAGTACCTATAATTCACCCCTCCACTTT. Translated: CASSQGGFGSTYNSPLHF.

The chain is built from TRBV11-2 and TRBJ2-1, with 9 bases that match TRBD2. In germline, CDR1 is SGHAT, CDR2 FQNNGV. The CDR3 has 19 amino acids. After removal of 2 bases from V and 8 bases from J, the junction contained 19 bases not matched to a gene. CDR3 sequence reads: CASSLRTQLAGGPRHEQFF. The DNA of the CDR3 is TGTGCCAGCAGCTTACGGACCCAATTGGCGGGAGGGCCGAGGCATGAGCAGTTCTTC.

The chain uses TRBV4-2 and TRBJ2-1, with 8 bases lining up with TRBD2. CDR1 and CDR2 (germline): LGHNA, YNFKEQ. The CDR3 extends over 16 amino acids. V was pared by 0 bases and J by 7 bases, with 8 bases of the junction left unmatched. The CDR3 loop reads CASSQDPAGVVNEQFF. The DNA for the CDR3 is TGTGCCAGCAGCCAAGACCCAGCGGGAGTCGTGAATGAGCAGTTCTTC.

The chain couples TRBV4-3 to TRBJ2-3; 12 bases map to TRBD2. This CDR3 spans 18 amino acids. Germline CDR1 and CDR2: LGHNA and YSLEER. Losses at the gene ends were 1 base for V and 3 bases for J; bases not matched to a gene: 8. The CDR3 bases are TGCGCCAGCAGCCAAGTGCTAGCGGGAGGGCCGGCAACAGATACGCAGTATTTT. Translation: CASSQVLAGGPATDTQYF.

V is TRBV30 and J is TRBJ1-1, with D hard to call. The V end lost 0 bases, the J end lost 0 bases, and 11 bases lay between the germline ends. CDR3 size: 15 residues. Germline V gene sequence: CDR1 GTSNPN, CDR2 SVGIG (reference sequence). The DNA of the CDR3 is TGTGCCTGGAGTGTTTCCGTACGGGTGAACACTGAAGCTTTCTTT. Translation gives CAWSVSVRVNTEAFF.

The genes are TRBV6-7 and TRBJ2-2; 11 nucleotides align to TRBD2. TRBV6-7 is labeled an ORF, and its function is uncertain. The CDR3 totals 16 residues. The V and J ends lost 6 bases and 4 bases, in that order; junction bases with no gene match: 7. In DNA, the CDR3 is TGTGCCAGCAGCTTAGCGGGAGGGCGAGGCACCGGGGAGCTGTTTTTT. Translation gives CASSLAGGRGTGELFF.

J is TRBJ2-4 and V is TRBV11-3, with 11 bases aligning to TRBD1. The CDR3 has 16 amino acids. Germline CDR1 is SGHNT and CDR2 is YENEEA. V trimming: 3 bases; J trimming: 6 bases; junction bases outside the gene matches: 7. The CDR3 nucleotides read TGTGCCAGCAGCTTGAGGACAGGGGGCTTTGGAAACATTCAGTACTTC. Translation: CASSLRTGGFGNIQYF.

The CDR3 sequence is CASSLRTEGYTF. The CDR3, as DNA: TGTGCCAGTAGCCTTAGAACCGAAGGCTACACCTTC. This chain connects TRBV19 to TRBJ1-2; no definite D call. CDR3 length: 12 residues. V shed 6 bases and J shed 8 bases, with 13 bases lying between them. Germline V lookup: CDR1 LNHDA, CDR2 SQIVND (reference sequence).